This entry features one TCR beta chain sequence. Its target is not known. This CDR3 spans 13 amino acids. The ends were cut back, 4 bases at V and 6 bases at J, with 14 bases in the middle. Germline values: CDR1 SGHDT, CDR2 YYEEEE. This sample was taken from a study of molecular identifiers for immune sequencing clone quantification. Naive CD8 T cells were sorted as CD8+CD4-CCR7+CD45RA+. Whole-study results and caveats: Barcodes shared by identical TCR molecules could lead to underestimated sizes of highly expanded clones. Clones that had above 20 RNA copies took up over 99% of effector molecules but under 1% in naive cells.

MiXCR, applied by TCRdb to the PCR reads, yields one record per CDR3 protein. Counted here are hundreds of thousands of distinct CDR3 sequences, about 20% occurring once; the ten biggest clones make up approximately 0.9%. This chain uses TRBV5-6 with TRBJ2-7; D might be TRBD1 or TRBD2, each matching 7 bases. The sequenced sample consisted of naive CD8+ T cells from blood, with Jurkat cell RNA spiked in. This sample's subset: FACS-sorted CD8+CD4-CCR7+CD45RA+ naive T cells. The source of this sequence is a human donor in good health. Some libraries in this study had Jurkat cell RNA spiked in. The chain's CDR3 is CASSAGGAAEQYF. As DNA, the CDR3 is TGTGCCAGCAGCGCAGGGGGGGCAGCCGAGCAGTACTTC.